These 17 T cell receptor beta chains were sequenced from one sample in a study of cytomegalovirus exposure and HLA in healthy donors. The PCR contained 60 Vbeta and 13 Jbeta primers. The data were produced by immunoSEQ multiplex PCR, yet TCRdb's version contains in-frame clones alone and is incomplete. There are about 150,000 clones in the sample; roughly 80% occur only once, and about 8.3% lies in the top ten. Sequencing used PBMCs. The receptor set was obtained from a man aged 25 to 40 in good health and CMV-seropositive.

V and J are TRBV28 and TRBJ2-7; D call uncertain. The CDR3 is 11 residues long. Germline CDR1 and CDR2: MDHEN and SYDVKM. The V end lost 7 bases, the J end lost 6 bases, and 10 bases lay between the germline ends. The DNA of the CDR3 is TGTGCCAGCAACCAATACGGCGAGCAGTACTTC. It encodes CASNQYGEQYF. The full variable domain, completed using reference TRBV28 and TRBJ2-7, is DVKVTQSSRYLVKRTGEKVFLECVQDMDHENMFWYRQDPGLGLRLIYFSYDVKMKEKGDIPEGYSVSREKKERFSLILESASTNQTSMYLCASNQYGEQYFGPGTRLTVT.

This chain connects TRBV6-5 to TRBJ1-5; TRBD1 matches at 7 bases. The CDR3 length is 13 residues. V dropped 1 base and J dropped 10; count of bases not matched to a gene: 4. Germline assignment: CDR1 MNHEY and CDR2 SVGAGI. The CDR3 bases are TGTGCCAGCAGTTACTTAACAGGGGAACCCCAGCATTTT. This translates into CASSYLTGEPQHF.

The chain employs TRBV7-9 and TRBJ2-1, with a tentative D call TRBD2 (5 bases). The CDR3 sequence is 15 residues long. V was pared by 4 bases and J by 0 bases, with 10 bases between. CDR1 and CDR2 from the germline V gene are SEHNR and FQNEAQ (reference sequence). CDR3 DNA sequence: TGTGCCAGCAGCTGGACGGGGAGCTCCTACAATGAGCAGTTCTTC. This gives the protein CASSWTGSSYNEQFF.

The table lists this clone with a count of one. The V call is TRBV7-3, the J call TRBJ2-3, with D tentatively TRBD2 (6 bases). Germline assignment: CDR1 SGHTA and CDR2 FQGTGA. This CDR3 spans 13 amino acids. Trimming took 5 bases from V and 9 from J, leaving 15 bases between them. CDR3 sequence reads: CASSRELDSTQYF. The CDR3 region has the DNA TGTGCCAGCAGCCGGGAGCTAGATTCGACGCAGTATTTT. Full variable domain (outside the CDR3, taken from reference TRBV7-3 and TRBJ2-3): GAGVSQTPSNKVTEKGKYVELRCDPISGHTALYWYRQSLGQGPEFLIYFQGTGAADDSGLPNDRFFAVRPEGSVSTLKIQRTERGDSAVYLCASSRELDSTQYFGPGTRLTVL.

The CDR3 here is CASSPPQGVGNEQFF. The DNA of the CDR3 is TGCGCCAGCAGTCCCCCACAGGGGGTAGGCAATGAGCAGTTCTTC. This rearrangement joins TRBV5-1 to TRBJ2-1, with 8 nucleotides matching TRBD1. This CDR3 contains 15 residues. From germline, CDR1 is SGHRS and CDR2 YFSETQ. The V segment lost 5 bases and the J segment 6 bases; nucleotides outside the gene matches: 10.

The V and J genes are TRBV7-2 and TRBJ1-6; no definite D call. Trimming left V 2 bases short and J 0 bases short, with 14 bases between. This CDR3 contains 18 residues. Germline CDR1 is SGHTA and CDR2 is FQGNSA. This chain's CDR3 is CASSLPNGLTSYNSPLHF. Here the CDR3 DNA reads TGTGCCAGCAGCTTACCGAACGGACTGACCTCCTATAATTCACCCCTCCACTTT. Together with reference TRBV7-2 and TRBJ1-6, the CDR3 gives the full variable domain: GAGVSQSPSNKVTEKGKDVELRCDPISGHTALYWYRQSLGQGLEFLIYFQGNSAPDKSGLPSDRFSAERTGGSVSTLTIQRTQQEDSAVYLCASSLPNGLTSYNSPLHFGNGTRLTVT.

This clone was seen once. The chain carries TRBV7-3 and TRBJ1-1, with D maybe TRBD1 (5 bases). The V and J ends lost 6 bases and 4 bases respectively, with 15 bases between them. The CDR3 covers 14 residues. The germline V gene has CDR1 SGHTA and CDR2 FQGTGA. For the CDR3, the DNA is TGTGCCAGCAGTGCCGCAGGGAATCCCACTGAAGCTTTCTTT. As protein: CASSAAGNPTEAFF. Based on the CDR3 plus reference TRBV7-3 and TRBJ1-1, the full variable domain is GAGVSQTPSNKVTEKGKYVELRCDPISGHTALYWYRQSLGQGPEFLIYFQGTGAADDSGLPNDRFFAVRPEGSVSTLKIQRTERGDSAVYLCASSAAGNPTEAFFGQGTRLTVV.

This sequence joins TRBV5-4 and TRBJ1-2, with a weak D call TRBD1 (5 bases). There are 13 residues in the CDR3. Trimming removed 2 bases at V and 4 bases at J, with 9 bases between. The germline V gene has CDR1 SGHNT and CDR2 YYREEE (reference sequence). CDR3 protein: CASSFQGFYGYTF. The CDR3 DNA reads TGTGCCAGCAGCTTCCAGGGCTTCTATGGCTACACCTTC.

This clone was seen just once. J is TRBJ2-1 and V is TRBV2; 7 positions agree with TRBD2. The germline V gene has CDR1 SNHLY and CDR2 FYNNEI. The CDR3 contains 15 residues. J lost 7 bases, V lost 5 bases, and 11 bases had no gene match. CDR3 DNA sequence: TGTGCCAGCAGTCCCCTCGGAGGGAGGGGTAATGAGCAGTTCTTC. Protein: CASSPLGGRGNEQFF. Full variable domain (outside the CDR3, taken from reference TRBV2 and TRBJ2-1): EPEVTQTPSHQVTQMGQEVILRCVPISNHLYFYWYRQILGQKVEFLVSFYNNEISEKSEIFDDQFSVERPDGSNFTLKIRSTKLEDSAMYFCASSPLGGRGNEQFFGPGTRLTVL.

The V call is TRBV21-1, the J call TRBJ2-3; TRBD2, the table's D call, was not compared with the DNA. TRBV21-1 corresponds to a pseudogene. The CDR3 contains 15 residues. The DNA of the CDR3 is TGTGCCAGCAGCAAAGAGGGCGGGGGCACAGATACGCAGTATTTT. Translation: CASSKEGGGTDTQYF.

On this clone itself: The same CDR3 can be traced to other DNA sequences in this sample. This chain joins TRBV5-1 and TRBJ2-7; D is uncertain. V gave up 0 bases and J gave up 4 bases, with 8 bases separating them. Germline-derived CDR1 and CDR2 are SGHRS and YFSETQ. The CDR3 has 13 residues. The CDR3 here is CASSLDSLYEQYF. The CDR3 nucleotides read TGCGCCAGCAGCTTGGACTCGCTATACGAGCAGTACTTC.

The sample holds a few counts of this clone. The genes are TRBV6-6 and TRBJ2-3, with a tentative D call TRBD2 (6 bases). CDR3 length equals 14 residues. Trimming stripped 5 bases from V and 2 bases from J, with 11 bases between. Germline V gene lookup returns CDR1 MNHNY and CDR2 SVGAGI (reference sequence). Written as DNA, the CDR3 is TGTGCCAGCAGTCCGAGGGACTCCACAGATACGCAGTATTTT. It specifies CASSPRDSTDTQYF.

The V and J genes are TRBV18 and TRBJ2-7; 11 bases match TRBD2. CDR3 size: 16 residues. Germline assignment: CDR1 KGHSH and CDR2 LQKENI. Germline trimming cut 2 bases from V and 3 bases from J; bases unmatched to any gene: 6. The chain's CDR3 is CASSPSPSGGFYEQYF. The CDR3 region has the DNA TGTGCCAGCTCACCATCTCCTAGCGGGGGGTTCTACGAGCAGTACTTC.

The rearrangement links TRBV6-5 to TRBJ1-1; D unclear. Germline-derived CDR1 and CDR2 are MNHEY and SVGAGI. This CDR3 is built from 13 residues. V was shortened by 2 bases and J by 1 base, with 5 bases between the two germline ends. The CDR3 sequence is CASSYQKNTEAFF. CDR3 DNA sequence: TGTGCCAGCAGTTACCAGAAGAACACTGAAGCTTTCTTT.

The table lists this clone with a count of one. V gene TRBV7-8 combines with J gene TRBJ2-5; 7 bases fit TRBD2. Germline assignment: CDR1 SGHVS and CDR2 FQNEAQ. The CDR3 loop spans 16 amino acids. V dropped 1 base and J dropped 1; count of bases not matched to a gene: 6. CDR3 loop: CASSLGGRVGQETQYF. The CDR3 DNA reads TGTGCCAGCAGCTTAGGGGGGAGGGTAGGCCAAGAGACCCAGTACTTC.

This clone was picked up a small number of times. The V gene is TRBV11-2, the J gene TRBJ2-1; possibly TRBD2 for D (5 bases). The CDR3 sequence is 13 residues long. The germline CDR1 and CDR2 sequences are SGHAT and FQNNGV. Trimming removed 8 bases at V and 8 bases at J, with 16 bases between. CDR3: CASVNFGGYEQFF. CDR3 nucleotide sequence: TGTGCCAGCGTCAATTTCGGCGGGTATGAGCAGTTCTTC.

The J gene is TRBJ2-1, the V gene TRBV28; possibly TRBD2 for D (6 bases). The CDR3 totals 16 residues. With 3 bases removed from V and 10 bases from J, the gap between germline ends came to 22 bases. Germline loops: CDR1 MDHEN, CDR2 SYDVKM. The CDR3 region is CASSFVGRDWQREQFF. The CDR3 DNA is TGTGCCAGCAGTTTTGTGGGTAGGGACTGGCAACGGGAGCAGTTCTTC. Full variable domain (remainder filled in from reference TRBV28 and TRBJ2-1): DVKVTQSSRYLVKRTGEKVFLECVQDMDHENMFWYRQDPGLGLRLIYFSYDVKMKEKGDIPEGYSVSREKKERFSLILESASTNQTSMYLCASSFVGRDWQREQFFGPGTRLTVL.